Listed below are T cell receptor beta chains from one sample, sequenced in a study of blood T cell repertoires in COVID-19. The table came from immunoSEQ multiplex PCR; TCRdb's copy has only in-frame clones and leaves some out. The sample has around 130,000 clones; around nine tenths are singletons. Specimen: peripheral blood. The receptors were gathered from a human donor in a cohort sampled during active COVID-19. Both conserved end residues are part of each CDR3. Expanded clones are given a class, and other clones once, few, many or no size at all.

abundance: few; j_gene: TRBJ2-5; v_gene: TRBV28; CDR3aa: CASSDTDFHLVGQYF
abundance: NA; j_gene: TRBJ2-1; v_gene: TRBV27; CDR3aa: CASSLLGLAASEQFF
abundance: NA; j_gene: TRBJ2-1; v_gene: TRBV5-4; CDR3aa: CASSWTSGDNEQFF
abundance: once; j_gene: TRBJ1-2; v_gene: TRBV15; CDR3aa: CATSSPGQSKGYGYTF
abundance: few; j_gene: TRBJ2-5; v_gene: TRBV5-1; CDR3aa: CASSLGGSQYF
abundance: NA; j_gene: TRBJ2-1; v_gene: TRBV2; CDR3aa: CASSEYGTSGSAGFNEQFF
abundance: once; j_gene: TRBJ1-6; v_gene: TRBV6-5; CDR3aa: CASSYNRVNSPLHF
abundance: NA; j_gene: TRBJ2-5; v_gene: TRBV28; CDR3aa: CASSRTGVETQYF
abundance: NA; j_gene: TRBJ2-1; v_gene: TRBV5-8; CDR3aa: CASIHSWDRYNEQFF
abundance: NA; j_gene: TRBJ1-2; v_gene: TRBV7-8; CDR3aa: CASSRDRGLPYGYTF
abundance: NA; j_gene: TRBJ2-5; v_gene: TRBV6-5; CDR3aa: CASSYSGRGVETQYF
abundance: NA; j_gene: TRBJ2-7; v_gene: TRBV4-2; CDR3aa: CASSPEASYEQYF